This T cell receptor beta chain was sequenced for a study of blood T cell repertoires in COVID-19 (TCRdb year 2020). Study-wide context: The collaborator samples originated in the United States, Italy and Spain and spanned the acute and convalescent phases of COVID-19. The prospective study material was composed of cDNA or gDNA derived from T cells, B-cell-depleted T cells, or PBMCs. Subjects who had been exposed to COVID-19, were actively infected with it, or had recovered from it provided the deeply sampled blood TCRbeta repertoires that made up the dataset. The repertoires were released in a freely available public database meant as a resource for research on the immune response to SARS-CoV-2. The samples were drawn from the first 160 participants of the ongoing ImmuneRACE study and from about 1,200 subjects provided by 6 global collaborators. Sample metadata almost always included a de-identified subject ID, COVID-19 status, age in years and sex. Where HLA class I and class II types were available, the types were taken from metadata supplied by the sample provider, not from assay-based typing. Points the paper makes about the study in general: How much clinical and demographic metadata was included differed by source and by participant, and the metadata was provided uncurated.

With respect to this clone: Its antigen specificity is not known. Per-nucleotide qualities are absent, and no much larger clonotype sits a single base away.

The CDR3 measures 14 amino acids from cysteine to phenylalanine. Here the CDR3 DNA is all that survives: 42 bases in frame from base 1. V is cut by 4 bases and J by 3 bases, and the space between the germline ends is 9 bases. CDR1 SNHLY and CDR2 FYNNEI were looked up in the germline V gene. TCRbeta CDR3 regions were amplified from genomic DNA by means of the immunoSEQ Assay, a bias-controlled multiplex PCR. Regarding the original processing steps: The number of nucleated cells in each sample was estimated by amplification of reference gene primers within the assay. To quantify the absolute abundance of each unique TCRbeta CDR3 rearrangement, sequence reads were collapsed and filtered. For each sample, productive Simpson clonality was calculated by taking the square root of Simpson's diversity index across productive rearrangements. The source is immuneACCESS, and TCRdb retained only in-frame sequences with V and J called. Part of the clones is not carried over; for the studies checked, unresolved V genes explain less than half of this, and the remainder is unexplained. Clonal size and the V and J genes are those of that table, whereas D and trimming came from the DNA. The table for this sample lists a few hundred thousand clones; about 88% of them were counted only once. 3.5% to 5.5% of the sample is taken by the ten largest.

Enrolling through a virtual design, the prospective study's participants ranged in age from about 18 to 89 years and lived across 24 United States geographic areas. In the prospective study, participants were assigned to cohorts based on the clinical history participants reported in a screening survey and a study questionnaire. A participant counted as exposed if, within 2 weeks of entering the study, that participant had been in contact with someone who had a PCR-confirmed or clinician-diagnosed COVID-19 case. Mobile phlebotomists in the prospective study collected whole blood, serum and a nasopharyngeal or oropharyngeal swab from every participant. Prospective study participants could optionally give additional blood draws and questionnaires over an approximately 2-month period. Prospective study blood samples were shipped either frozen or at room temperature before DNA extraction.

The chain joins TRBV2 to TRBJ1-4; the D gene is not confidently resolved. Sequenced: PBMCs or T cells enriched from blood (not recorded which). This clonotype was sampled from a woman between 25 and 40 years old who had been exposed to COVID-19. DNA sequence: TGTGCCAGCAGTGCTCTGAACTCTAATGAAAAACTGTTTTTT. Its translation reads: CASSALNSNEKLFF.